The 23 T cell receptor beta chains listed next were all sequenced from one sample in a study. Treg sorting used a CD4+CD25+CD127-/low gate. TCRdb reanalysed the 5' RACE reads using MiXCR and keeps one entry per CDR3 protein. The sample contains approximately 10,000 distinct CDR3 sequences, 25% of which appear only once. Material: Tregs sorted from blood. The source of these receptors is a female donor with breast cancer.

Regarding this clonotype: It may be a read error: a sequence one base away is much more abundant. The rearrangement uses TRBV5-1 and TRBJ2-1, with TRBD2 identical over 10 bases. Germline V gives CDR1 SGHRS, CDR2 YFSETQ. The CDR3 contains 15 residues. The CDR3 DNA reads TGCGCCAGCAGCTTGAGCGGGAGGGTCCCCAATGGGCAGTTCTTC. As protein: CASSLSGRVPNGQFF. The complete variable domain, with remaining parts taken from reference TRBV5-1 and TRBJ2-1, reads KAGVTQTPRYLIKTRGQQVTLSCSPISGHRSVSWYQQTPGQGLQFLFEYFSETQRNKGNFPGRFSGRQFSNSRSEMNVSTLELGDSALYLCASSLSGRVPNGQFFGPGTRLTVL.

Remarks on this clonotype: This could be a read error, since a much larger clone is one nucleotide away. The chain recombines TRBV25-1 with TRBJ2-3; D is perhaps TRBD1 (6 bases). V was clipped by 7 bases and J by 6 bases, with 14 bases between them. The CDR3 runs 13 residues. Germline values: CDR1 MGHDK, CDR2 SYGVNS. The CDR3 loop reads CASKGHVADTQYF. CDR3 nucleotides: TGTGCCAGCAAGGGACATGTTGCGGATACGCAGTATTTT.

By sample share, this clonotype is medium-sized. V and J are TRBV6-1 and TRBJ1-2; no clear D gene. V was clipped by 7 bases and J by 8 bases, with 14 bases between them. Per germline, CDR1 MNHNS and CDR2 SASEGT. CDR3 size: 12 residues. The CDR3 reads CASMDPGVGYTF. CDR3 sequence (DNA): TGTGCCAGCATGGACCCCGGCGTGGGCTACACCTTC.

Concerning this clonotype itself: A read error may be the cause here, since a much bigger clone is one base away. The chain joins TRBV6-5 to TRBJ2-1; perhaps TRBD1 as D (5 bases). Looked up from germline, CDR1 is MNHEY and CDR2 is SVGAGI. The germline V and J ends were trimmed by 6 bases and 1 base, with 10 bases remaining between them. CDR3 length equals 14 residues. Here the CDR3 DNA reads TGTGCCAGCAGAAGGGGCTGTTCCTACAATGAGCAGTTCTTC. Translation: CASRRGCSYNEQFF.

This clonotype was counted a few times. The rearrangement uses TRBV7-9 and TRBJ1-1; TRBD1 is a possible D gene (5 bases). The CDR3 sequence is 18 residues long. Looked up from germline, CDR1 is SEHNR and CDR2 is FQNEAQ (reference sequence). V was clipped by 1 base and J by 0 bases, with 18 bases between them. The CDR3 nucleotides read TGTGCCAGCAGCTTAGAGGGCCAGGCGAGGGGTATGAACACTGAAGCTTTCTTT. Its translation is CASSLEGQARGMNTEAFF.

A few counts support this clonotype. The chain is built from TRBV7-8 and TRBJ1-1; D gene ambiguous. V was cut by 2 bases and J by 4 bases, with 11 bases left in between. Germline lookup yields CDR1 SGHVS and CDR2 FQNEAQ. The CDR3 totals 14 residues. The CDR3 here is CASSLSRGGTEAFF. CDR3 nucleotides: TGTGCCAGCAGCTTATCACGAGGAGGCACTGAAGCTTTCTTT.

This clonotype occurred once. The missing conserved phenylalanine or tryptophan at the end of this CDR3 makes a read error likely. This rearrangement joins TRBV4-1 to TRBJ2-7, with TRBD1 identical over 8 bases. There are 14 residues in the CDR3. Per the germline V gene, CDR1 is MGHRA and CDR2 is YSYEKL. V was clipped by 2 bases and J by 2 bases; unmatched bases: 2. The CDR3 DNA reads TGCGCCAGCAGCCAAAAGACAGGGGCCTACGAGCAGTACTCC. Translating gives CASSQKTGAYEQYS.

As concerns this clonotype: Just one base apart from a much larger clone, this may be a read error. The CDR3 loop is CASSLAGDSEAFF. Here the CDR3 DNA reads TGTGCCAGCAGCTTAGCGGGGGACAGTGAAGCTTTCTTT. The V gene is TRBV11-3, the J gene TRBJ1-1, with TRBD1 matching 7 bases. The CDR3 is 13 amino acids. The J segment lost 7 bases and the V segment lost 1 base, leaving 3 bases of the junction unmatched. Germline lookup yields CDR1 SGHNT and CDR2 YENEEA.

V is TRBV20-1 and J is TRBJ2-1, with TRBD2 identical over 13 bases. Germline CDR1 and CDR2: DFQATT and SNEGSKA (reference sequence). V lost 5 bases and J lost 8; bases outside the gene matches: 6. The CDR3 loop spans 14 amino acids. The DNA of the CDR3 is TGCAGTGCTGCCGGACTAGCGGGAGATTATGAGCAGTTCTTC. Translation gives CSAAGLAGDYEQFF.

V is TRBV6-5 and J is TRBJ1-1; tentatively, D is TRBD1 (5 bases). Germline V gene data show CDR1 as MNHEY and CDR2 as SVGAGI. The V gene lost 8 bases and the J gene lost 1 base, with 11 bases spanning the gap. The CDR3 length is 13 residues. The CDR3 sequence is CASSRGANTEAFF. In nucleotides, the CDR3 is TGTGCCAGCTCCCGAGGGGCGAACACTGAAGCTTTCTTT.

With respect to this clonotype: The germline gene is not matched at one end of the junction; a read error may be the cause. The chain links TRBV4-1 to TRBJ2-7; maybe TRBD2 (7 bases). The CDR3 loop spans 15 amino acids. Germline V gives CDR1 MGHRA, CDR2 YSYEKL. The chain's CDR3 is CAISQGAGGLYEQYF. CDR3 DNA: TGCGCCATCAGCCAAGGGGCCGGGGGGCTCTACGAGCAGTACTTC.

About this clonotype: Sequence at one end of the junction differs from germline and may be a read error. The J gene is TRBJ2-1, the V gene TRBV7-6, with D perhaps matching TRBD1 or TRBD2 (5 bases each). The CDR3 extends over 12 amino acids. Germline V lookup: CDR1 SGHVS, CDR2 FNYEAQ. The DNA of the CDR3 is TGTGCCAGCAGCGCAGCGGACAACGAGCAGTTCTTC. Protein sequence: CASSAADNEQFF.

The table lists this clonotype with a count of one. This rearrangement joins TRBV6-1 to TRBJ2-7; TRBD1 aligns across 8 bases. The CDR3 has 15 residues. V gave up 2 bases and J gave up 3 bases; unmatched junction bases: 6. Germline CDR1 MNHNS, CDR2 SASEGT. This chain's CDR3 is CASSERVQGVYEQYF. The CDR3 nucleotides read TGTGCCAGCAGTGAACGGGTACAGGGGGTCTACGAGCAGTACTTC.

The rearrangement joins TRBV6-5 to TRBJ2-1, with 11 bases lining up with TRBD2. Germline V gives CDR1 MNHEY, CDR2 SVGAGI. This CDR3 is built from 17 residues. J gave up 9 bases and V 8 bases, and 18 bases lay outside the gene matches. In DNA, the CDR3 is TGTGCCAGCGGCCCTCCCCCAGGACTAGCGGGCGGAGGTGAGCAGTTCTTC. This gives the protein CASGPPPGLAGGGEQFF.

This clonotype was seen a few times. A read error is possible here, since a much larger clone lies one base away. J is TRBJ2-7 and V is TRBV10-3, with D hard to call. Germline CDR1 ENHRY, CDR2 SYGVKD. Trimming took off 4 bases at V and 2 bases at J, with 9 bases between the two ends. This CDR3 contains 13 residues. This chain's CDR3 is CAISVGPPYEQYF. The CDR3 DNA follows: TGTGCCATCAGTGTTGGCCCACCCTACGAGCAGTACTTC.

This clonotype is medium-sized within its sample. The chain is built from TRBV12-3 or TRBV12-4 and TRBJ1-1; D ambiguous. Deletions cut 1 base from V and 5 bases from J, with 14 bases between. The CDR3 spans 15 residues. The CDR3 DNA reads TGTGCCAGCAGTTTAGGAGGTACCGAAGGTACTGAAGCTTTCTTT. Protein product: CASSLGGTEGTEAFF.

By sample share, this clonotype is medium-sized. DNA of the CDR3: TGTGCCAGCAGCTTGGGGACCCAACGGGACGAGCAGTACTTC. As protein: CASSLGTQRDEQYF. This chain uses TRBV5-4 with TRBJ2-7; D unclear. The CDR3 consists of 14 residues. CDR1 and CDR2 from the germline V gene are SGHNT and YYREEE (reference sequence). Trimming left V 0 bases short and J 5 bases short, with 12 bases between.

This clonotype was seen a handful of times. The chain carries TRBV6-5 and TRBJ1-1; 8 bases align to TRBD1. Germline V gene data show CDR1 as MNHEY and CDR2 as SVGAGI. The ends lost 2 bases at V and 1 base at J; junction bases unmatched: 15. This CDR3 contains 19 residues. The CDR3 DNA follows: TGTGCCAGCAGTTACATACTAGGGACAGGCACTGACAAGAACACTGAAGCTTTCTTT. Translation gives CASSYILGTGTDKNTEAFF.

The table lists this clonotype with a few counts. V is TRBV2 and J is TRBJ2-6; D is undetermined. Trimming took 5 bases from V and 4 from J, leaving 15 bases between them. The CDR3 runs to 16 residues. Germline loops: CDR1 SNHLY, CDR2 FYNNEI. CDR3 loop: CASSSPAVPGANVLTF. The CDR3 DNA follows: TGTGCCAGCAGTAGCCCGGCGGTGCCCGGGGCCAACGTCCTGACTTTC.

This clonotype was picked up a small number of times. The rearrangement joins TRBV20-1 to TRBJ1-5; D gene uncertain. From germline, CDR1 is DFQATT and CDR2 SNEGSKA (reference sequence). The V end was cut by 0 bases, the J end by 6 bases, with 6 bases between. The CDR3 is 12 residues long. This CDR3 reads CSARDLGQPQHF. CDR3 coding DNA: TGCAGTGCTAGAGATCTGGGTCAGCCCCAGCATTTT.

In this sample, this clonotype turned up many times. The chain uses TRBV7-9 and TRBJ1-2, with D possibly TRBD1 on 6 matching bases. This CDR3 region has 14 residues. Trimming took 3 bases from V and 7 from J, leaving 15 bases between them. Germline V lookup: CDR1 SEHNR, CDR2 FQNEAQ (reference sequence). The CDR3 here is CASSFHDRSGGYTF. The CDR3, as DNA: TGTGCCAGCAGCTTCCACGACAGGTCGGGTGGCTACACCTTC.

This clonotype was seen at least ten times. The V call is TRBV28, the J call TRBJ1-1; D gene unclear. Germline V CDR1 and CDR2: MDHEN, SYDVKM. This CDR3 has 15 amino acids. V shed 6 bases and J shed 0 bases, with 14 bases lying between them. The CDR3 DNA reads as TGTGCCAGCAGCCTAATGAGGGCCATGAACACTGAAGCTTTCTTT. Its protein is CASSLMRAMNTEAFF.

A word on this clonotype: Just one base apart from a much larger clone, this may be a read error. The chain employs TRBV10-3 and TRBJ2-7; 9 positions match TRBD2. From germline, CDR1 is ENHRY and CDR2 SYGVKD. CDR3 length: 14 amino acids. The CDR3 sequence is CDICQTSGVYEQYF. The CDR3 nucleotides read TGTGACATCTGCCAGACTAGCGGAGTCTACGAGCAGTACTTC.